The 28 T cell receptor beta chains given below trace back to one sample, sequenced in a study of cytomegalovirus exposure and HLA in healthy donors. PCR employed 60 Vbeta and 13 Jbeta primers. Using immunoSEQ multiplex PCR, the repertoire was profiled, and TCRdb retains in-frame clones only, with some absent. This repertoire includes 70,000 or so clones. Sequenced sample: PBMCs. All receptors derive from a boy younger than 18 in good health and CMV-seronegative.

V and J are TRBV11-2 and TRBJ2-3; D remains ambiguous. This CDR3 contains 17 residues. Per germline, CDR1 SGHAT and CDR2 FQNNGV. V lost 1 base to trimming and J lost 0 bases, with 14 bases between them. CDR3: CASSLVRADSSTDTQYF. For the CDR3, the DNA is TGTGCCAGCAGCTTAGTTCGCGCGGATTCTAGCACAGATACGCAGTATTTT. Looking up the rest from reference TRBV11-2 and TRBJ2-3 gives the full variable domain: EAGVAQSPRYKIIEKRQSVAFWCNPISGHATLYWYQQILGQGPKLLIQFQNNGVVDDSQLPKDRFSAERLKGVDSTLKIQPAKLEDSAVYLCASSLVRADSSTDTQYFGPGTRLTVL.

V usage is TRBV4-1 and J usage is TRBJ1-2; TRBD1 agrees at 7 bases. This CDR3 region has 15 residues. V trimming: 8 bases; J trimming: 0 bases; junction bases outside the gene matches: 9. The germline V gene has CDR1 MGHRA and CDR2 YSYEKL. In nucleotides, the CDR3 is TGCGCCAGCCAGCCTACAGGGGTGGCTAACTATGGCTACACCTTC. Its translation is CASQPTGVANYGYTF.

In DNA, the CDR3 is TGTGCCAGCACCGGGACTAGCGGAAGTAAGGAGCAGTTCTTC. This codes for CASTGTSGSKEQFF. The gene calls are TRBV28 and TRBJ2-1; 11 nucleotides agree with TRBD2. The germline CDR1 and CDR2 sequences are MDHEN and SYDVKM. With 7 bases clipped from V and 10 bases from J, the junction kept 9 bases outside the gene matches. The CDR3 extends over 14 amino acids.

V is TRBV29-1 and J is TRBJ1-5; the match to TRBD1 covers 10 bases. Trimming took 6 bases from V and 0 from J; bases not matched to a gene: 11. The CDR3 length is 17 residues. Germline V gene sequence: CDR1 SQVTM, CDR2 ANQGSEA. CDR3 sequence: CSVAGQGGLYSNQPQHF. CDR3 sequence (DNA): TGCAGCGTCGCTGGACAGGGGGGCCTTTATAGCAATCAGCCCCAGCATTTT.

The CDR3 DNA is TGCGCCAGCCGAAAACTAGGGTCCATCCCAGAGACCCAGTACTTC. Translating gives CASRKLGSIPETQYF. The genes are TRBV5-1 and TRBJ2-5; TRBD2 is a possible D gene (5 bases). From germline, CDR1 is SGHRS and CDR2 YFSETQ. V lost 7 bases to trimming and J lost 4 bases, with 20 bases between them. This CDR3 contains 15 residues.

This chain uses TRBV27 with TRBJ1-2, with a weak D call TRBD1 (5 bases). Germline V gives CDR1 MNHEY, CDR2 SMNVEV (reference sequence). Between the trimmed V and J ends, which lost 5 bases and 3 bases, there was a span of 10 bases. The CDR3 consists of 13 residues. The CDR3 reads CASSRGLDYGYTF. The CDR3 DNA reads as TGTGCCAGCAGTCGGGGGTTGGACTATGGCTACACCTTC.

With respect to this clone: This CDR3 is also generated by other DNA sequences in the sample. The genes are TRBV4-2 and TRBJ1-4, with a possible D match to TRBD1 (5 bases). The CDR3 spans 16 residues. V lost 2 bases and J lost 7, with 17 bases in between. Germline CDR1 and CDR2: LGHNA and YNFKEQ. The CDR3 DNA sequence: TGTGCCAGCAGCCAAACCAGGGTCACTGGGGCTGAAAAACTGTTTTTT. This encodes CASSQTRVTGAEKLFF.

This sequence joins TRBV5-4 and TRBJ2-5, with 14 bases matching TRBD2. The length of the CDR3 is 16 residues. Germline CDR1 SGHNT, CDR2 YYREEE (reference sequence). V shed 4 bases and J 5 bases; nucleotides not matched to a gene: 7. CDR3 DNA sequence: TGTGCCAGCAGCCTCGGACTAGCGGGAGGTGGGGAGACCCAGTACTTC. Translating gives CASSLGLAGGGETQYF.

The V and J genes are TRBV6-1 and TRBJ2-2, with 8 bases fitting TRBD1. The CDR3 contains 15 residues. Trimming removed 6 bases from V and 6 bases from J; junction bases left unmatched: 9. The germline V gene encodes CDR1 MNHNS and CDR2 SASEGT. In DNA, the CDR3 is TGTGCCAGCAGACTCGGGACAGGAGTCTCCGGGGAGCTGTTTTTT. Translated, it gives CASRLGTGVSGELFF.

Remarks on this clone: An end of the junction differs from the germline gene, which may be a read error. V is TRBV9 and J is TRBJ1-1; D possibly corresponds to TRBD1 (5 bases). Germline values: CDR1 SGDLS, CDR2 YYNGEE. The CDR3 sequence is 11 residues long. CDR3 coding DNA: TGTGCCAGCAGCGTAGGGGCGGGGCAGTCTTTT. As protein: CASSVGAGQSF. The full variable domain, rest sourced from reference TRBV9 and TRBJ1-1, is DSGVTQTPKHLITATGQRVTLRCSPRSGDLSVYWYQQSLDQGLQFLIQYYNGEERAKGNILERFSAQQFPDLHSELNLSSLELGDSALYFCASSVGAGQSFGQGTRLTVV.

The chain joins TRBV6-5 to TRBJ1-5; tentatively, D is TRBD1 (6 bases). The V end lost 2 bases, the J end lost 2 bases, and 7 bases lay between the germline ends. Germline CDR1 MNHEY, CDR2 SVGAGI. This CDR3 has 14 amino acids. The CDR3 bases are TGTGCCAGCAGTTACGGGGGCGGCAATCAGCCCCAGCATTTT. It encodes CASSYGGGNQPQHF.

The genes are TRBV29-1 and TRBJ1-1; tentative D call: TRBD1 (6 bases). CDR3 length: 13 amino acids. Germline V gene lookup returns CDR1 SQVTM and CDR2 ANQGSEA. V shed 6 bases and J shed 1 base, with 12 bases lying between them. DNA of the CDR3: TGCAGCGTCGCCGACAGGACGAACACTGAAGCTTTCTTT. Amino acids: CSVADRTNTEAFF.

The chain uses TRBV11-3 and TRBJ2-7, with a possible D match to TRBD1 (5 bases). Per the germline V gene, CDR1 is SGHNT and CDR2 is YENEEA. Trimming removed 0 bases from V and 4 bases from J, with 10 bases in between. CDR3 length: 14 amino acids. The CDR3 sequence: CASSLDKGDYEQYF. The DNA of the CDR3 is TGTGCCAGCAGCTTAGATAAAGGGGATTACGAGCAGTACTTC.

The chain combines TRBV19 with TRBJ2-2, with TRBD2 identical over 10 bases. V was clipped by 3 bases and J by 0 bases; unmatched bases: 7. The CDR3 has 18 amino acids. Germline V gives CDR1 LNHDA, CDR2 SQIVND (reference sequence). CDR3 DNA: TGTGCCAGTAGTATCCCCTGGACTAGCGGAGCGAACACCGGGGAGCTGTTTTTT. Translating gives CASSIPWTSGANTGELFF.

In the case of this clone: Other DNA variants within this sample encode the same CDR3. The gene calls are TRBV6-1 and TRBJ2-1; 7 bases match TRBD2. CDR1 is MNHNS and CDR2 is SASEGT in the germline V gene. The CDR3 has 14 residues. J was trimmed by 7 bases and V by 2 bases; bases with no gene match: 5. The CDR3, as DNA: TGTGCCAGCAGTGAACCCGGCGGGGGAAATGAGCAGTTCTTC. It codes for CASSEPGGGNEQFF.

This sequence joins TRBV11-2 and TRBJ2-7; a possible D gene is TRBD1 (6 bases). This CDR3 region has 15 residues. The germline CDR1 and CDR2 sequences are SGHAT and FQNNGV. V lost 6 bases to trimming and J lost 1 base, with 16 bases between them. The CDR3 DNA is TGTGCCAGCAGGGAACCGGGACACCGATCCTACGAGCAGTACTTC. It specifies CASREPGHRSYEQYF. Variable domain in full (rest from reference TRBV11-2 and TRBJ2-7): EAGVAQSPRYKIIEKRQSVAFWCNPISGHATLYWYQQILGQGPKLLIQFQNNGVVDDSQLPKDRFSAERLKGVDSTLKIQPAKLEDSAVYLCASREPGHRSYEQYFGPGTRLTVT.

The chain employs TRBV9 and TRBJ2-5; D is unclear. The V and J ends lost 0 bases and 4 bases respectively, with 13 bases between them. In germline, CDR1 is SGDLS, CDR2 YYNGEE. This CDR3 contains 15 residues. CDR3 nucleotides: TGTGCCAGCAGCGTAGGGGCCTTTGATGGAGAGACCCAGTACTTC. As protein: CASSVGAFDGETQYF.

This chain connects TRBV30 to TRBJ1-5, with a possible D match to TRBD1 (6 bases). This CDR3 spans 13 amino acids. Per germline, CDR1 GTSNPN and CDR2 SVGIG (reference sequence). Trimming cost V 2 bases and J 4 bases, with 9 bases left between them. CDR3 protein: CAWSRDINQPQHF. The CDR3 coding sequence is TGTGCCTGGAGTCGGGACATTAATCAGCCCCAGCATTTT.

This chain uses TRBV11-2 with TRBJ1-1; D is possibly TRBD1 (6 bases). CDR1 is SGHAT and CDR2 is FQNNGV in the germline V gene. This CDR3 is 12 amino acids long. V lost 1 base and J lost 7, with 7 bases in between. CDR3 sequence: CASSLGRGEAFF. CDR3 DNA: TGTGCCAGCAGCTTAGGCAGGGGTGAAGCTTTCTTT.

J is TRBJ2-1 and V is TRBV2; the D gene is possibly TRBD1 (5 bases). The CDR3 has 15 residues. The germline gives CDR1 SNHLY, CDR2 FYNNEI. V was trimmed by 5 bases and J by 2 bases, leaving 13 bases between them. The CDR3 spells CASSRGQGPYNEQFF. CDR3 DNA sequence: TGTGCCAGCAGTAGGGGCCAGGGCCCCTACAATGAGCAGTTCTTC.

The rearrangement uses TRBV5-4 and TRBJ2-2; no clear D. V was pared by 0 bases and J by 6 bases, with 15 bases between. Germline loops: CDR1 SGHNT, CDR2 YYREEE (reference sequence). This CDR3 is 16 amino acids long. The CDR3 loop reads CASSLDYSSLPGELFF. The CDR3 DNA reads TGTGCCAGCAGCTTGGATTATAGTAGCTTGCCCGGGGAGCTGTTTTTT.

This chain joins TRBV30 and TRBJ1-3; D remains unclear. The CDR3 consists of 14 residues. V lost 2 bases and J lost 0, with 8 bases in between. The germline V gene has CDR1 GTSNPN and CDR2 SVGIG (reference sequence). In DNA, the CDR3 is TGTGCCTGGAGTCCCCCCAGCTCTGGAAACACCATATATTTT. This gives the protein CAWSPPSSGNTIYF. Combining the CDR3 with reference TRBV30 and TRBJ1-3 gives the whole variable domain SQTIHQWPATLVQPVGSPLSLECTVEGTSNPNLYWYRQAAGRGLQLLFYSVGIGQISSEVPQNLSASRPQDRQFILSSKKLLLSDSGFYLCAWSPPSSGNTIYFGEGSWLTVV.

This chain's CDR3 is CASRGGTGVEAFF. DNA of the CDR3: TGTGCCAGCAGAGGAGGGACAGGCGTTGAAGCTTTCTTT. This chain connects TRBV5-4 to TRBJ1-1, with 8 bases identical to TRBD1. J gave up 7 bases and V 5 bases, and 7 bases lay outside the gene matches. CDR1 and CDR2 from the germline V gene are SGHNT and YYREEE (reference sequence). This CDR3 is 13 amino acids long.

Here the CDR3 reads CASQTYYSNQPQHF. DNA for the CDR3: TGTGCCAGCCAAACATATTATAGCAATCAGCCCCAGCATTTT. This chain uses TRBV6-1 with TRBJ1-5; no clear D gene. This CDR3 region has 14 residues. V dropped 8 bases and J dropped 0 bases, with 11 bases sitting between them. Germline V gene sequence: CDR1 MNHNS, CDR2 SASEGT.

V and J are TRBV11-2 and TRBJ2-7; D might be TRBD2 (5 bases). This CDR3 has 18 residues. In germline, CDR1 is SGHAT, CDR2 FQNNGV. Trimming took off 1 base at V and 0 bases at J, with 19 bases between the two ends. CDR3 amino acids: CASSLAGTGSGSSYEQYF. The CDR3, as DNA: TGTGCCAGCAGCTTAGCGGGTACGGGGAGCGGTAGCTCCTACGAGCAGTACTTC.

The V call is TRBV19, the J call TRBJ1-1; D is ambiguous. In germline, CDR1 is LNHDA, CDR2 SQIVND (reference sequence). Trimming shortened V by 0 bases and J by 11 bases, and 10 bases separated the two germline ends. The CDR3 extends over 12 amino acids. CDR3 residues: CASSIDIGNAFF. DNA of the CDR3: TGTGCCAGTAGTATAGATATCGGGAATGCTTTCTTT. Filled out from reference TRBV19 and TRBJ1-1, the complete variable domain reads DGGITQSPKYLFRKEGQNVTLSCEQNLNHDAMYWYRQDPGQGLRLIYYSQIVNDFQKGDIAEGYSVSREKKESFPLTVTSAQKNPTAFYLCASSIDIGNAFFGQGTRLTVV.

The V call is TRBV5-4, the J call TRBJ2-1; 10 bases are shared with TRBD2. The CDR3 is 16 residues long. With 3 bases clipped from V and 6 bases from J, the junction kept 9 bases outside the gene matches. Germline loops: CDR1 SGHNT, CDR2 YYREEE (reference sequence). The CDR3 nucleotides read TGTGCCAGCAGCTCCCCCCCAGCGGGAGGGACCAATGAGCAGTTCTTC. Protein: CASSSPPAGGTNEQFF.

This chain joins TRBV29-1 and TRBJ2-3; 14 bases line up with TRBD2. The CDR3 spans 16 residues. The V and J ends lost 4 bases and 4 bases, in that order; junction bases with no gene match: 7. The germline CDR1 and CDR2 sequences are SQVTM and ANQGSEA. The CDR3 nucleotides are TGCAGCGTTGCCGGGACTAGCGGGAGTATGTCAGATACGCAGTATTTT. It encodes CSVAGTSGSMSDTQYF.